The source of this T cell receptor (beta chain) is a study of Graves' ophthalmopathy and Graves' hyperthyroidism. At the level of the study: Peripheral blood samples were taken at initial diagnosis, before any treatment.

The authors amplified TCR beta CDR3 regions from RNA transcripts. HTBI primers were used in a first-round RT-PCR, which preceded a second-round multiplex PCR. TCRdb fed the multiplex PCR reads into MiXCR, producing one record per CDR3 protein. The sample includes about 740,000 distinct CDR3 sequences, 40% of them seen just once. Presentation of ophthalmopathy in the donors involved moderate-to-severe activity, CAS ≥3, NOSPECS ≥4 and a duration under 3 months. If patients had other autoimmune diseases, uncontrolled infections, pregnancy or lactation, they were excluded. Orbital computed tomography, together with clinical symptoms, serum thyroxine, TRAb and thyroid ultrasound, was used for diagnosis. The CDR3 covers 13 residues. From germline, CDR1 is LNHNV and CDR2 YYDKDF (reference sequence). The junction had 3 bases not matched to a gene; V was cut back by 1 base and J by 11 bases.

This receptor was obtained from an adult man with Graves' ophthalmopathy. The J gene is TRBJ1-3, the V gene TRBV15; 9 bases align to TRBD1. Source material: peripheral blood. CDR3 amino acids: CATSRGTGVSIYF. The DNA of the CDR3 is TGTGCCACCAGCAGAGGGACAGGGGTGTCCATATATTTT.